Presented here are 27 T cell receptor beta chains from one specimen sequenced in a study of CD8+ T cells in alopecia areata. Researchers gathered lesional scalp punch biopsies and peripheral blood from patients with alopecia areata. Isolated RNA was reverse transcribed into cDNA used as the sequencing template. TCRdb keeps only in-frame clones here, not all; method: immunoSEQ multiplex PCR. The data show approximately 6,000 clones, just over 60% seen once. Source: skin, taken at week 0. Source of these receptors: a human donor with alopecia areata.

The rearrangement links TRBV11-2 to TRBJ2-7; 10 bases align to TRBD1. Germline V lookup: CDR1 SGHAT, CDR2 FQNNGV. After removal of 6 bases from V and 6 bases from J, the junction contained 11 bases not matched to a gene. The CDR3 contains 15 residues. The DNA for the CDR3 is TGTGCCAGCAGTACCAGTTGGGGACAGGGGATCGAGCAGTACTTC. This codes for CASSTSWGQGIEQYF.

V usage is TRBV4-2 and J usage is TRBJ1-6; unclear D gene. Per germline, CDR1 LGHNA and CDR2 YNFKEQ. V lost 3 bases to trimming and J lost 3 bases, with 6 bases between them. This CDR3 comprises 14 residues. The CDR3 sequence: CASSQAHYNSPLHF. The DNA for the CDR3 is TGTGCCAGCAGCCAGGCCCACTATAATTCACCCCTCCACTTT.

The J gene is TRBJ2-7, the V gene TRBV10-3, with D unresolved. The CDR3 consists of 13 residues. Germline loops: CDR1 ENHRY, CDR2 SYGVKD. Trimming removed 3 bases at V and 2 bases at J, with 8 bases between. DNA for the CDR3: TGTGCCATCAGTGACAGGTTCACCTACGAGCAGTACTTC. Protein sequence: CAISDRFTYEQYF.

The J gene is TRBJ2-5, the V gene TRBV5-1; D is possibly TRBD1 (5 bases). The end of the DNA aligns better with TRBJ2-7, so the J call may be wrong. The CDR3 sequence is 13 residues long. The germline gives CDR1 SGHRS, CDR2 YFSETQ. DNA for the CDR3: TGCGCCAGCAGCTTGGGGACACTCTACGAGCAGTACTTC. Its protein is CASSLGTLYEQYF.

This clone appeared once. The gene calls are TRBV4-1 and TRBJ2-7; the match to TRBD2 covers 7 bases. The germline V gene encodes CDR1 MGHRA and CDR2 YSYEKL. V shed 3 bases, J shed 0 bases, and the junction held 8 bases outside the gene matches. This CDR3 spans 16 amino acids. CDR3 in amino acids: CASSQGVGGSSYEQYF. The DNA for the CDR3 is TGCGCCAGCAGCCAGGGGGTGGGCGGGAGCTCCTACGAGCAGTACTTC.

This clone was picked up a small number of times. The chain employs TRBV28 and TRBJ2-7; no clear D. V lost 7 bases, J lost 3 bases, and 19 bases lay in between. CDR1 and CDR2 (germline): MDHEN, SYDVKM. The CDR3 contains 15 residues. CDR3 amino acids: CASTLFSPGHYEQYF. For the CDR3, the DNA is TGTGCCAGCACCCTTTTTTCCCCCGGGCACTACGAGCAGTACTTC.

This clone came up once. J is TRBJ2-2 and V is TRBV7-9, with a possible D match to TRBD2 (5 bases). Germline loops: CDR1 SEHNR, CDR2 FQNEAQ (reference sequence). V was shortened by 2 bases and J by 6 bases, with 10 bases between the two germline ends. The CDR3 is 14 amino acids. CDR3 in DNA: TGTGCCAGCAGCTTAATACTAGAGGCCGGGGAGCTGTTTTTT. Its translation is CASSLILEAGELFF.

V is TRBV5-8 and J is TRBJ1-2; 9 nucleotides match TRBD1. V lost 4 bases, J lost 5 bases, and 15 bases stayed unmatched. Germline assignment: CDR1 SGHTS and CDR2 YDEGEE. The CDR3 has 17 amino acids. This CDR3 is CASSQDQGTGFKYGYTF. The CDR3 DNA sequence: TGTGCCAGCAGCCAAGATCAGGGGACAGGGTTTAAGTATGGCTACACCTTC.

The chain is built from TRBV14 and TRBJ2-3, with TRBD2 matching 11 bases. V was clipped by 3 bases and J by 5 bases; unmatched bases: 10. Germline loops: CDR1 SGHDN, CDR2 FVKESK. This CDR3 region has 17 residues. In DNA form, the CDR3 reads TGTGCCAGCAGCCACCAAATAGCGGGGGGGCCGCAAGATACGCAGTATTTT. The encoded protein is CASSHQIAGGPQDTQYF.

The genes are TRBV4-1 and TRBJ1-6; D gene unclear. CDR1 is MGHRA and CDR2 is YSYEKL in the germline V gene. The CDR3 extends over 19 amino acids. The V end lost 0 bases, the J end lost 0 bases, and 15 bases lay between the germline ends. The CDR3 nucleotides are TGCGCCAGCAGCCAAGAATTAGTGTTTCGGAGCTCCTATAATTCACCCCTCCACTTT. This sequence encodes CASSQELVFRSSYNSPLHF.

This sequence joins TRBV19 and TRBJ1-2, with TRBD1 as a possible D gene (5 bases). Germline values: CDR1 LNHDA, CDR2 SQIVND (reference sequence). The V end was cut by 4 bases, the J end by 5 bases, with 8 bases between. The CDR3 loop spans 12 amino acids. CDR3 sequence (DNA): TGTGCCAGTAGTAGCAGGGTATATGGCTACACCTTC. This codes for CASSSRVYGYTF.

CDR3 nucleotides: TGTGCCAGCAGCCCAAGCGGGGGCGTCACTGAAGCTTTCTTT. It yields the protein CASSPSGGVTEAFF. The V call is TRBV7-3, the J call TRBJ1-1; possibly TRBD1 for D (6 bases). The CDR3 spans 14 residues. The germline gives CDR1 SGHTA, CDR2 FQGTGA. V lost 5 bases and J lost 4, with 14 bases in between. The full variable domain, completed using reference TRBV7-3 and TRBJ1-1, is GAGVSQTPSNKVTEKGKYVELRCDPISGHTALYWYRQSLGQGPEFLIYFQGTGAADDSGLPNDRFFAVRPEGSVSTLKIQRTERGDSAVYLCASSPSGGVTEAFFGQGTRLTVV.

This chain uses TRBV7-9 with TRBJ2-7; either TRBD1 or TRBD2 may fit D (5 bases each). Germline V gives CDR1 SEHNR, CDR2 FQNEAQ (reference sequence). This CDR3 has 13 amino acids. Trimming took off 5 bases at V and 5 bases at J, with 13 bases between the two ends. CDR3 nucleotide sequence: TGTGCCAGCAGCCCTAAGGGACCAGACGAGCAGTACTTC. Its translation is CASSPKGPDEQYF.

The chain uses TRBV19 and TRBJ1-1; D is unclear. This CDR3 is 15 amino acids long. Germline CDR1 reads LNHDA; CDR2 reads SQIVND (reference sequence). V gave up 3 bases and J gave up 1 base, with 12 bases separating them. The CDR3 spells CASSIGAGGNTEAFF. In DNA form, the CDR3 reads TGTGCCAGTAGTATCGGAGCGGGAGGGAACACTGAAGCTTTCTTT.

The chain employs TRBV5-6 and TRBJ2-1; TRBD2 agrees at 9 bases. Germline V gene sequence: CDR1 SGHDT, CDR2 YYEEEE. This CDR3 has 16 residues. V trimming: 4 bases; J trimming: 2 bases; junction bases outside the gene matches: 7. The CDR3 bases are TGTGCCAGCAGCCCGTTACGCGGGGGGGCCTACAATGAGCAGTTCTTC. Its translation: CASSPLRGGAYNEQFF.

The CDR3 sequence is CATSSHRTGLNPGELFF. In DNA form, the CDR3 reads TGTGCCACCAGCAGTCATCGGACAGGCCTTAATCCCGGGGAGCTGTTTTTT. The chain is built from TRBV15 and TRBJ2-2, with 7 bases fitting TRBD1. Germline CDR1 is LNHNV and CDR2 is YYDKDF (reference sequence). The J segment lost 6 bases and the V segment lost 3 bases, leaving 13 bases of the junction unmatched. The CDR3 runs to 17 residues. The full variable domain, its missing parts supplied by reference TRBV15 and TRBJ2-2, is DAMVIQNPRYQVTQFGKPVTLSCSQTLNHNVMYWYQQKSSQAPKLLFHYYDKDFNNEADTPDNFQSRRPNTSFCFLDIRSPGLGDTAMYLCATSSHRTGLNPGELFFGEGSRLTVL.

The V gene is TRBV5-1, the J gene TRBJ1-6; no reliable D call. From germline, CDR1 is SGHRS and CDR2 YFSETQ. Trimming cost V 2 bases and J 4 bases, with 13 bases left between them. The CDR3 is 16 amino acids. This CDR3 is CASSFGRLRYNSPLHF. In nucleotides, the CDR3 is TGCGCCAGCAGCTTTGGGAGGCTGAGATATAATTCACCCCTCCACTTT.

This chain uses TRBV4-1 with TRBJ2-7; 9 positions match TRBD1. The CDR3 contains 15 residues. With V trimmed by 4 bases and J by 4 bases, 8 bases remained unmatched. Germline CDR1 reads MGHRA; CDR2 reads YSYEKL. The CDR3 nucleotides are TGCGCCAGCAGCCCCAGGACAGGGGATATATACGAGCAGTACTTC. It yields the protein CASSPRTGDIYEQYF.

The chain recombines TRBV19 with TRBJ1-4, with 7 bases lining up with TRBD1. The V and J ends lost 8 bases and 7 bases, in that order; junction bases with no gene match: 10. CDR3 length: 14 amino acids. CDR1 and CDR2 (germline): LNHDA, SQIVND (reference sequence). The DNA for the CDR3 is TGTGCCAGTTCCAAGACAGGGTTTGGTGAAAAACTGTTTTTT. It specifies CASSKTGFGEKLFF. The full variable domain, its missing parts supplied by reference TRBV19 and TRBJ1-4, is DGGITQSPKYLFRKEGQNVTLSCEQNLNHDAMYWYRQDPGQGLRLIYYSQIVNDFQKGDIAEGYSVSREKKESFPLTVTSAQKNPTAFYLCASSKTGFGEKLFFGSGTQLSVL.

The chain has TRBV6-1 and TRBJ2-7; D possibly uses TRBD1 or TRBD2 (5 bases each). This CDR3 comprises 14 residues. Per germline, CDR1 MNHNS and CDR2 SASEGT. The V end was cut by 6 bases, the J end by 5 bases, with 17 bases between. The CDR3: CASRPRSGRDEQYF. In DNA, the CDR3 is TGTGCCAGCAGGCCTCGGTCGGGACGGGACGAGCAGTACTTC.

In DNA form, the CDR3 reads TGCGCCAGCAGCACCGGGGGGTTCACAGATACGCAGTATTTT. The encoded protein is CASSTGGFTDTQYF. The gene calls are TRBV5-1 and TRBJ2-3, with 7 bases identical to TRBD2. Germline assignment: CDR1 SGHRS and CDR2 YFSETQ. J gave up 2 bases and V 4 bases, and 4 bases lay outside the gene matches. This CDR3 comprises 14 residues.

This clone appeared a few times. V is TRBV18 and J is TRBJ1-3; D ambiguous. With 3 bases removed from V and 0 bases from J, the gap between germline ends came to 12 bases. The CDR3 has 16 residues. Germline V gives CDR1 KGHSH, CDR2 LQKENI. CDR3 nucleotides: TGTGCCAGCTCACCGAGTGTGGGCTACTCTGGAAACACCATATATTTT. It is translated as CASSPSVGYSGNTIYF.

With respect to this clone: Other DNA sequences in the sample encode the same CDR3. J is TRBJ2-2 and V is TRBV2; D ambiguous. CDR3 length: 13 amino acids. Between the trimmed V and J ends, which lost 6 bases and 2 bases, there was a span of 7 bases. Germline-derived CDR1 and CDR2 are SNHLY and FYNNEI. The CDR3 is CASRQTNTGELFF. CDR3 in DNA: TGTGCCAGCAGGCAAACAAACACCGGGGAGCTGTTTTTT.

The rearrangement uses TRBV27 and TRBJ2-5; D unclear. TRBJ2-7 explains the end of the DNA better; the J call may be wrong. Per germline, CDR1 MNHEY and CDR2 SMNVEV (reference sequence). This CDR3 spans 14 amino acids. The CDR3 sequence is CASSTSGRPHEQYF. The CDR3 DNA follows: TGTGCCAGCAGTACCTCCGGGCGCCCCCACGAGCAGTACTTC.

The chain recombines TRBV5-1 with TRBJ1-2; no clear D. The CDR3 length is 12 residues. Germline assignment: CDR1 SGHRS and CDR2 YFSETQ. Trimming cost V 2 bases and J 2 bases, with 4 bases left between them. Here the CDR3 reads CASSFVNYGYTF. The CDR3 DNA reads as TGCGCCAGCAGCTTTGTGAACTATGGCTACACCTTC.

In DNA form, the CDR3 reads TGTGCCAGCACCCGGAAAAAAGGGGGAGTAGCGGGGGGCCGAGAGACCCAGTACTTC. Translation: CASTRKKGGVAGGRETQYF. This chain links TRBV2 with TRBJ2-5, with 10 bases fitting TRBD2. CDR3 size: 19 residues. Germline trimming cut 7 bases from V and 4 bases from J; bases unmatched to any gene: 21. CDR1 SNHLY and CDR2 FYNNEI come from the germline V gene. Filled out from reference TRBV2 and TRBJ2-5, the complete variable domain reads EPEVTQTPSHQVTQMGQEVILRCVPISNHLYFYWYRQILGQKVEFLVSFYNNEISEKSEIFDDQFSVERPDGSNFTLKIRSTKLEDSAMYFCASTRKKGGVAGGRETQYFGPGTRLLVL.

The CDR3 loop is CASSSRRDSLQETQYF. In DNA, the CDR3 is TGTGCCAGCAGTTCCCGCCGCGACTCCCTCCAAGAGACCCAGTACTTC. V and J are TRBV27 and TRBJ2-5; D is unresolved. Trimming pared 4 bases from V and 1 base from J, leaving 16 bases between. Germline CDR1 and CDR2: MNHEY and SMNVEV (reference sequence). The CDR3 consists of 16 residues.